The rows below give T cell receptor beta chains drawn from one sample of a study of T cell changes during pregnancy in multiple sclerosis. Produced via immunoSEQ multiplex PCR; TCRdb's table is partial and in-frame only. The sample holds some 96,000 clones; about nine tenths are singletons and the top ten take less than 2.5%. Sequences were derived from peripheral blood, sampled after pregnancy. All receptors come from a female donor with multiple sclerosis, enrolled in a pregnancy study. Both conserved end residues are part of each CDR3. The order of the fields is CDR3 protein, V gene.

CDR3aa: CASSQKRSSYNSPLHF
v_gene: TRBV11-1

CDR3aa: CASSLGSGRRYTGELFF
v_gene: TRBV27

CDR3aa: CASSSSRGIRLAGDKTQYF
v_gene: TRBV28

CDR3aa: CASSMGRGGNEQFF
v_gene: TRBV19

CDR3aa: CASSPGLAGVSSYNEQFF
v_gene: TRBV5-4

CDR3aa: CASRNQAGTSDTGELFF
v_gene: TRBV5-4

CDR3aa: CASSVAAGGPTHEQYF
v_gene: TRBV7-9

CDR3aa: CASSLQQGRTGELFF
v_gene: TRBV5-4

CDR3aa: CASSPLPGQGAGGSYNSPLHF
v_gene: TRBV18

CDR3aa: CAWSVDRGTYEQYF
v_gene: TRBV30

CDR3aa: CASSSGLAGAKNIQYF
v_gene: TRBV7-2

CDR3aa: CASSVTAGTGAYEQYF
v_gene: TRBV9

CDR3aa: CASSRSTGPGTGNTIYF
v_gene: TRBV18

CDR3aa: CASSDRAGRNIQYF
v_gene: TRBV25-1

CDR3aa: CAWSPGQGLYGYTF
v_gene: TRBV30

CDR3aa: CASSGTGTGGLLSGNTIYF
v_gene: TRBV9

CDR3aa: CASWSGWSDTQYF
v_gene: TRBV6-5

CDR3aa: CASSPVYTEAFF
v_gene: TRBV11-3

CDR3aa: CASSLVAGQNYEQYF
v_gene: TRBV7-2

CDR3aa: CASSETSPPIYGYTF
v_gene: TRBV6-4

CDR3aa: CASSRQGAGGYTF
v_gene: TRBV27

CDR3aa: CASRGTGGLNYGYTF
v_gene: TRBV19

CDR3aa: CAWSPGTSGVDTQYF
v_gene: TRBV30

CDR3aa: CASSAASDRVGSPLHF
v_gene: TRBV9

CDR3aa: CASSPFDREETQYF
v_gene: TRBV18

CDR3aa: CASSLEGPRGNTIYF
v_gene: TRBV5-5

CDR3aa: CASSLSGGYEQYF
v_gene: TRBV7-9

CDR3aa: CSADRGLAGTDTQYF
v_gene: TRBV29-1

CDR3aa: CASSLRTVRANYGYTF
v_gene: TRBV7-2

CDR3aa: CAWSARQGNTEAFF
v_gene: TRBV30

CDR3aa: CASSLGGTGSQEQYF
v_gene: TRBV7-2

CDR3aa: CASSMASGVYNEQFF
v_gene: TRBV19

CDR3aa: CASSVDGGFKYEQYF
v_gene: TRBV9

CDR3aa: CASSVLDRAGETQYF
v_gene: TRBV11-2

CDR3aa: CASSLLAPSPPNEQFF
v_gene: TRBV27

CDR3aa: CASSHSGQPQHF
v_gene: TRBV4-2